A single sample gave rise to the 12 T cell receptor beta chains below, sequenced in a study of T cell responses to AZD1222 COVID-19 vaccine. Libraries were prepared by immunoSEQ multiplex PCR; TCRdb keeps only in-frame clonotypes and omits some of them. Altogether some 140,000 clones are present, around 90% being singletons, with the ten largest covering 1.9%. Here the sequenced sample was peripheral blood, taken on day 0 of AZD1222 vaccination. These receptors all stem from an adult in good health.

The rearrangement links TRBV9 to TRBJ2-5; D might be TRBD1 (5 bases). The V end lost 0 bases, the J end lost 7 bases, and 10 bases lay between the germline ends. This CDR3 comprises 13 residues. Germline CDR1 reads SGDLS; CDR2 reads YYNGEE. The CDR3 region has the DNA TGTGCCAGCAGCGTAGAGGGGTCGGGGACCCAGTACTTC. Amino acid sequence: CASSVEGSGTQYF.

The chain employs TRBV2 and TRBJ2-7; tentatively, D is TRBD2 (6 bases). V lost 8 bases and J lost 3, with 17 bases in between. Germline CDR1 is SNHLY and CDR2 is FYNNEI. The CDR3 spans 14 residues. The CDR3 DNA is TGTGCCAGCGTAAGAGAAGCGGGCTTCTACGAGCAGTACTTC. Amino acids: CASVREAGFYEQYF.

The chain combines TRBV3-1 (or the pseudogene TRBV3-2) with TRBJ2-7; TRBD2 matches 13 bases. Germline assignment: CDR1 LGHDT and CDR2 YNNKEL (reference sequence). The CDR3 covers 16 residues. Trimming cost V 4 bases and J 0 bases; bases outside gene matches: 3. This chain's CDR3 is CASSRRTSGSSYEQYF. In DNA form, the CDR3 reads TGTGCCAGCAGCCGGAGGACTAGCGGGAGCTCCTACGAGCAGTACTTC.

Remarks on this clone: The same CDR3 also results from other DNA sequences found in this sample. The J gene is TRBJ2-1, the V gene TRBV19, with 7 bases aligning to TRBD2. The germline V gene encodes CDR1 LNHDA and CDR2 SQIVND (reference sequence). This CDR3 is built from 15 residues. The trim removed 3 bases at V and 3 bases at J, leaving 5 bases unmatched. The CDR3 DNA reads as TGTGCCAGTAGTATGGGGGGACTAAGCTACAATGAGCAGTTCTTC. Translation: CASSMGGLSYNEQFF.

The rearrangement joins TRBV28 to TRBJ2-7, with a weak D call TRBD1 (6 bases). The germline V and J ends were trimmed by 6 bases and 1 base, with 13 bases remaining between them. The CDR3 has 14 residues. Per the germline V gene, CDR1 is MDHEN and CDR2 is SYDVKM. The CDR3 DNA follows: TGTGCCAGCAGGAAACGGACAGTATCCTACGAGCAGTACTTC. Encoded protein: CASRKRTVSYEQYF. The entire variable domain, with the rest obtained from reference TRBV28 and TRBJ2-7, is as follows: DVKVTQSSRYLVKRTGEKVFLECVQDMDHENMFWYRQDPGLGLRLIYFSYDVKMKEKGDIPEGYSVSREKKERFSLILESASTNQTSMYLCASRKRTVSYEQYFGPGTRLTVT.

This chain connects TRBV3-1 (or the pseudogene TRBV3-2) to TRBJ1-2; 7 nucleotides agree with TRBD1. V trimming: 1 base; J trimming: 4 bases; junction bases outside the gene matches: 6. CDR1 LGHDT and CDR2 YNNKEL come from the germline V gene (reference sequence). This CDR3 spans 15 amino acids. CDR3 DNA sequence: TGTGCCAGCAGCCAAGGACAGGGAGGGGTCTATGGCTACACCTTC. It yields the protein CASSQGQGGVYGYTF.

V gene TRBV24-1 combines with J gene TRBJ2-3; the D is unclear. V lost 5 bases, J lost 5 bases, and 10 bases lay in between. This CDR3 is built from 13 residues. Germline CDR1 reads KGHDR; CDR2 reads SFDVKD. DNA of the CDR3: TGTGCCACCAGTGTCCCAGGAATAGATACGCAGTATTTT. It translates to CATSVPGIDTQYF.

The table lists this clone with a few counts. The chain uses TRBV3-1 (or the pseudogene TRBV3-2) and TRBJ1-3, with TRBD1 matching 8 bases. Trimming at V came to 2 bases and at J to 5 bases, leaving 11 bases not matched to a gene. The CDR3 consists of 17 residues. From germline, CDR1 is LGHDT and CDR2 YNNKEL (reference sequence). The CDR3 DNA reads TGTGCCAGCAGCCAACCTTCACAGGGGGTTGTTCGAAACACCATATATTTT. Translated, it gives CASSQPSQGVVRNTIYF.

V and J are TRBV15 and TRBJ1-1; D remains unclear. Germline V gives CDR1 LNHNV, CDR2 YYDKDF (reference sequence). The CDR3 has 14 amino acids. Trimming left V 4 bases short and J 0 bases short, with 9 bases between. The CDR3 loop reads CATSKTVMNTEAFF. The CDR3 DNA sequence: TGTGCCACCAGCAAAACAGTAATGAACACTGAAGCTTTCTTT.

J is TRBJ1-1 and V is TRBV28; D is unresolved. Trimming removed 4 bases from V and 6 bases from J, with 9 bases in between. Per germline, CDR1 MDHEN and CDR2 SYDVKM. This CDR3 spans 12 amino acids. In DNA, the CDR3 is TGTGCCAGCAGTTCCTGGAAGGCTGAAGCTTTCTTT. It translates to CASSSWKAEAFF.

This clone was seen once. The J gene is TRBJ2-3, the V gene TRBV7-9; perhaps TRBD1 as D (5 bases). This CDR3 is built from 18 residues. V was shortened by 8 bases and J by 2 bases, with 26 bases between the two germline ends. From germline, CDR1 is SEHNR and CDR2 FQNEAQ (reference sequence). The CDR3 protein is CASLPFFQERTPTDTQYF. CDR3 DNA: TGTGCCAGCCTTCCCTTTTTCCAGGAACGGACACCCACAGATACGCAGTATTTT.

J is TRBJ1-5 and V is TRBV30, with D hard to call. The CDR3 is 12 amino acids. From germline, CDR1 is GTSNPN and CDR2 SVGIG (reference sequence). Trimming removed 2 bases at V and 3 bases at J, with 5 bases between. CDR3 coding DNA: TGTGCCTGGAGTCGGGACAATCAGCCCCAGCATTTT. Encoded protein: CAWSRDNQPQHF.